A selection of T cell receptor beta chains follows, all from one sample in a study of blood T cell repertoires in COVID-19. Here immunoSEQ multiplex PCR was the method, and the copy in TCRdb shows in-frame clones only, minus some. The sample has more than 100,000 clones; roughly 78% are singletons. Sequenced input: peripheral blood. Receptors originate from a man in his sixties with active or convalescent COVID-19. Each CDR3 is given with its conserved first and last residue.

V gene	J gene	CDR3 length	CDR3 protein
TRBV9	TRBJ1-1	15	CASSVGVGRETEAFF
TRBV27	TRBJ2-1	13	CASRGDSNNEQFF
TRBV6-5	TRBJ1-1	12	CASSWGGDRAFF
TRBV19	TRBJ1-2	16	CASSPSGEGEDYGYTF
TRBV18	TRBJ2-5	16	CASSLSAGSAGETQYF
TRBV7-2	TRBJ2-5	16	CASSLRGLALQETQYF
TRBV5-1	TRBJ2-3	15	CASSLDGGETDTQYF
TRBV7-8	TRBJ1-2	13	CASSLIGGDGYTF
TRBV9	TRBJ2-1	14	CASSPRTSGRIQFF
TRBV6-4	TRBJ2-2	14	CASRLLAATGELFF
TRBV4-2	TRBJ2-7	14	CASSHSGRLNEQYF
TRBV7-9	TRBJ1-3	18	CASSSGQDYSWRGNTIYF
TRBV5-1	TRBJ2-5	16	CASSFNRLAGVETQYF
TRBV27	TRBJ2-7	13	CASSPTRYYEQYF
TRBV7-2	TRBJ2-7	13	CASSPTGSVEQYF
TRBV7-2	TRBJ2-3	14	CASSEDWISDTQYF
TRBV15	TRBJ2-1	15	CATSRISGIGNEQFF
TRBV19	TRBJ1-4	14	CASTRQGTNEKLFF
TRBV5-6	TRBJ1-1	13	CASSRGQNTEAFF
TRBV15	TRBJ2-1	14	CATLEREGRNEQFF
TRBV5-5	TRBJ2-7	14	CASSLLAGVGEQYF
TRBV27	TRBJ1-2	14	CASSTRVSPYGYTF
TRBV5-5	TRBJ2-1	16	CASSLEQSSSYNEQFF
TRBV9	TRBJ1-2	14	CASSPHLANYGYTF
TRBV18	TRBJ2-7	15	CASSPGQRRSYEQYF
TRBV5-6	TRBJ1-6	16	CASSLLGQGHSSPLHF
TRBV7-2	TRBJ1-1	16	CASSLGVGTGKAEAFF
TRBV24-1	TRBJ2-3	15	CATSASGRVADTQYF
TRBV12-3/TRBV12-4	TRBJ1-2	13	CAPPRTLNYGYTF
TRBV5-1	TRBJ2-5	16	CASSLGSGGFGETQYF
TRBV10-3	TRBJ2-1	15	CAISDQASGYNEQFF
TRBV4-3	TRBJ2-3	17	CASSQGTSGRAGDTQYF
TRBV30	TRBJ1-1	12	CAWSGGGIQAFF
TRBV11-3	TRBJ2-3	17	CASAHRLGGSEADTQYF
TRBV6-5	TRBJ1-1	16	CASSYSGAVVDTEAFF
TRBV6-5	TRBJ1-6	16	CASSYSRQTYNSPLHF
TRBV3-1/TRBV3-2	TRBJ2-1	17	CASSRGTSGSSYNEQFF
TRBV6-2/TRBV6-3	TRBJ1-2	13	CASSYDSSYGYTF
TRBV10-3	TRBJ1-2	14	CAITSGQGGYGYTF
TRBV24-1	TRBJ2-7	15	CATSDSGTGPYEQYF
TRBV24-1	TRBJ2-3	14	CATSDPTSTDTQYF